This T cell receptor (beta chain) emerged from a study of T cells after yellow fever vaccination. Overall study context: Low-cell-number fractions were prepared with SMART-Seq v4 Ultra Low Input.

TCRdb re-analysed the 5' RACE reads in MiXCR, keeping a single row per CDR3 protein. The sample lists about 330,000 distinct CDR3 sequences, roughly 7.5% occurring once. Per the germline V gene, CDR1 is SGHRS and CDR2 is YFSETQ. V shed 1 base and J shed 0 bases, with 7 bases lying between them. The CDR3 runs 15 residues. This clonotype has a handful of counts. Its antigen remains unidentified. Study-wide results and limits: After the booster, roughly 96% of CD4 and approximately 87% of CD8 primary-response clones were re-detected. Clonotype sharing between CD4 and CD8 compartments was small. Abundant clonotypes from the bulk population could have been carried over as contaminants into FACS-sorted repertoires.

The clonotype comes from a man between 18 and 29 years old who received the YFV17D yellow fever vaccine. Specimen: PBMCs, collected roughly seven weeks after the first yellow fever vaccination. The chain has TRBV5-1 and TRBJ1-4; D remains ambiguous. This chain's CDR3 is CASSLMAATNEKLFF. The CDR3 DNA is TGCGCCAGCAGCTTGATGGCCGCAACTAATGAAAAACTGTTTTTT. Supplemented by reference TRBV5-1 and TRBJ1-4, the full variable domain reads KAGVTQTPRYLIKTRGQQVTLSCSPISGHRSVSWYQQTPGQGLQFLFEYFSETQRNKGNFPGRFSGRQFSNSRSEMNVSTLELGDSALYLCASSLMAATNEKLFFGSGTQLSVL.